These T cell receptor beta chains were read from a single sample in a study of cytomegalovirus exposure and HLA in healthy donors. Assay used: immunoSEQ multiplex PCR; TCRdb lists only in-frame clones, some missing. The table lists about 160,000 clones, roughly four fifths of them singletons. The sequencing sample was made of PBMCs. These receptors all come from a woman in her 40s in good health and CMV-seronegative. Both conserved end residues are part of each CDR3. Fields, in order: CDR3 protein, CDR3 DNA, V gene, D gene, clone size, J gene. D genes are given only for firm matches. Some rows mark clone size as missing; the rest say once, few, many or name a class of expanded clone.

CASSPLAGGDYNEQFF TGTGCCAGCAGCCCTCTAGCGGGGGGGGACTACAATGAGCAGTTCTTC TRBV7-8 TRBD2 . TRBJ2-1
CASSLGTGLGYTF TGTGCCAGCAGTTTAGGGACAGGGTTGGGCTACACCTTC TRBV28 TRBD1 few TRBJ1-2
CASSLFPNTEAFF TGCGCCAGCAGCTTGTTTCCAAACACTGAAGCTTTCTTT TRBV5-1 . few TRBJ1-1
CASSSMGQGLDEQYF TGTGCCAGCAGCTCGATGGGACAGGGGTTGGACGAGCAGTACTTC TRBV5-4 TRBD1 once TRBJ2-7
CASSPHSMNTEAFF TGTGCCAGCAGCCCCCACTCCATGAACACTGAAGCTTTCTTT TRBV7-2 . . TRBJ1-1
CASSELSAAQYF TGTGCCAGCAGTGAACTCTCGGCGGCACAGTACTTC TRBV6-1 . . TRBJ2-4
CASSPGFANSPLHF TGTGCCAGCAGTCCGGGTTTTGCTAATTCACCCCTCCACTTT TRBV14 . . TRBJ1-6
CASNVGFNQPQHF TGTGCCAGTAACGTCGGTTTTAATCAGCCCCAGCATTTT TRBV19 . few TRBJ1-5
CASSDWQVVYGYTF TGTGCCAGCAGTGACTGGCAGGTTGTCTATGGCTACACCTTC TRBV6-4 . . TRBJ1-2
CASSRGQGWADTQYF TGTGCCAGTAGTCGGGGACAGGGGTGGGCAGATACGCAGTATTTT TRBV19 TRBD1 . TRBJ2-3
CASRGGQGGGEQFF TGTGCCAGCAGGGGTGGACAGGGAGGCGGGGAGCAGTTCTTC TRBV2 TRBD1 few TRBJ2-1
CASSLPQGGPQYF TGTGCCAGCAGCCTACCACAGGGGGGCCCGCAGTATTTT TRBV13 TRBD1 few TRBJ2-3
CASSRQVTGELFF TGTGCCAGCAGTCGACAGGTCACCGGGGAGCTGTTTTTT TRBV6-6 . . TRBJ2-2
CASSFSGSVTNEKLFF TGCGCCAGCAGCTTCTCAGGGTCGGTAACTAATGAAAAACTGTTTTTT TRBV5-1 . . TRBJ1-4
CASSLGDRGHTEAFF TGTGCCAGCAGCCTCGGGGACAGGGGTCACACTGAAGCTTTCTTT TRBV7-9 TRBD1 . TRBJ1-1
CASSPAGWEKSSYEQYF TGTGCCAGCTCACCAGCAGGTTGGGAGAAAAGCTCCTACGAGCAGTACTTC TRBV18 . . TRBJ2-7
CASRGQGLSSYNEQFF TGTGCCAGCAGAGGACAGGGTTTAAGCTCCTACAATGAGCAGTTCTTC TRBV6-6 TRBD1 . TRBJ2-1
CASSESGRQNTEAFF TGTGCCAGCAGTGAATCTGGGCGTCAGAACACTGAAGCTTTCTTT TRBV25-1 . . TRBJ1-1
CASSPRDTNYEQYF TGTGCCAGCAGTCCTAGGGACACTAACTACGAGCAGTACTTC TRBV27 . once TRBJ2-7
CASSLRTSGEVGELFF TGCGCCAGCAGCCTTCGGACTAGCGGGGAGGTCGGGGAGCTGTTTTTT TRBV5-1 TRBD2 . TRBJ2-2
CASSGSDRANSPLHF TGTGCCAGCAGTGGGTCGGACAGGGCGAATTCACCCCTCCACTTT TRBV6-1 TRBD1 . TRBJ1-6
CASSATTGGFSGANVLTF TGTGCCAGCAGCGCCACGACAGGGGGGTTCTCTGGGGCCAACGTCCTGACTTTC TRBV7-6 TRBD1 . TRBJ2-6
CASSLAILAQGDYEQYF TGTGCCAGCAGCTTAGCGATTTTGGCACAGGGGGACTACGAGCAGTACTTC TRBV7-8 TRBD1 . TRBJ2-7
CASSLRPKRGGLDTQYF TGCGCCAGCAGCCTGCGCCCCAAGCGGGGGGGCCTAGATACGCAGTATTTT TRBV5-1 TRBD2 . TRBJ2-3
CASSSRTGPYGYTF TGTGCCAGCAGCTCCCGGACAGGGCCCTATGGCTACACCTTC TRBV7-6 TRBD1 many TRBJ1-2
CATSQGANSPLHF TGTGCCACTTCCCAGGGCGCGAATTCACCCCTCCACTTT TRBV5-6 . few TRBJ1-6
CAISEGARRNTEAFF TGTGCCATCAGTGAGGGGGCCCGAAGGAACACTGAAGCTTTCTTT TRBV10-3 . . TRBJ1-1
CATSREAGRVYGYTF TGTGCCACCAGCAGAGAGGCAGGGAGGGTCTATGGCTACACCTTC TRBV15 . . TRBJ1-2
CASSLGAVTGEQFF TGTGCCAGCAGCTTAGGGGCCGTAACTGGTGAGCAGTTCTTC TRBV7-9 . . TRBJ2-1
CASSPWTPSGYTF TGTGCCAGCTCACCGTGGACTCCGAGTGGCTACACCTTC TRBV18 . . TRBJ1-2
CASSLGGGGETQYF TGTGCCAGCAGCTTAGGGGGAGGAGGGGAGACCCAGTACTTC TRBV7-6 . . TRBJ2-5
CASSSSGLGNTEAFF TGCGCCAGCAGCTCGTCGGGGTTGGGGAACACTGAAGCTTTCTTT TRBV5-1 . . TRBJ1-1